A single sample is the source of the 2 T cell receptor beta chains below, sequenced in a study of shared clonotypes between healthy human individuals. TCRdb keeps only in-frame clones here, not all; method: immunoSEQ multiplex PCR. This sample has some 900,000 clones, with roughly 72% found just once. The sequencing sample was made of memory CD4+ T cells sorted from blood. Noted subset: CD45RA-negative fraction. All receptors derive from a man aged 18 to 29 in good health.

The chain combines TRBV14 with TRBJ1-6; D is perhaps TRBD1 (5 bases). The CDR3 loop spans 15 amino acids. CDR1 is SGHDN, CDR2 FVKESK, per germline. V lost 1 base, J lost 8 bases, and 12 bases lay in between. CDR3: CASSQGGPGYSPLHF. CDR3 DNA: TGTGCCAGCAGCCAAGGAGGGCCAGGGTATTCACCCCTCCACTTT.

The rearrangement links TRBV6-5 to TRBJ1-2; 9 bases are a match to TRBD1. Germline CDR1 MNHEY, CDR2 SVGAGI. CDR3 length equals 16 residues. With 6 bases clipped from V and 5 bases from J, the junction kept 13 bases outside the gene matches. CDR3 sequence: CASSYTRPGTGYGYTF. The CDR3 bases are TGTGCCAGCAGCTACACACGCCCAGGGACAGGGTATGGCTACACCTTC.